This T cell receptor (beta chain) was identified during a study of shared clonotypes between healthy human individuals. The authors loaded 200 ng DNA, approximately 30,000 T cell genomes, into sorted-subset replicate PCRs. The protocol was immunoSEQ multiplex PCR, while the TCRdb copy is restricted to in-frame clones and leaves out a portion. Found here are 650,000 to 800,000 clones, 92% of them singletons; the top ten hold 24%. CDR1 is SGHAT, CDR2 FQNNGV, per germline. The CDR3 consists of 19 residues. Trimming shortened V by 3 bases and J by 5 bases, and 25 bases separated the two germline ends. Terminally differentiated effector memory CD45RA+ cells were excluded from the naive CD8 cells, which were CD45RO-negative and positively selected for CCR7.

This receptor was identified in a man aged 25-45 years in good health. Sequencing used naive CD8+ T cells sorted from blood. This chain connects TRBV11-2 to TRBJ2-2, with D possibly matching TRBD1 (6 bases). The DNA for the CDR3 is TGTGCCAGCAGCTTTCACCCCGAGCAGCAGGGGTACTTAACCGGGGAGCTGTTTTTT. Translating gives CASSFHPEQQGYLTGELFF.